Following are 27 T cell receptor beta chains from one sample sequenced in a study of Graves' ophthalmopathy and Graves' hyperthyroidism (dated by TCRdb to 2017 to 2018). The listed sequencing device is Illumina HiSeq 2000. TCR beta CDR3 regions were amplified from RNA transcripts for repertoire sequencing. A first-round RT-PCR used HTBI primers with the Qiagen OneStep RT-PCR kit, followed by a second-round multiplex PCR, size selection and purification. Starting from the raw public reads, TCRdb applied fastp trimming at Q25, assembled clones with MiXCR and retained in-frame beta chains. Duplicate CDR3 protein sequences are folded into a single record with the most common DNA and genes. For this sample the table gives fewer than 600,000 distinct CDR3 sequences, of which about 15% were detected only once. 9.8% of the sample goes to the ten largest clones. Sequencing used blood. These TCRs come from a woman aged 30 to 39 with Graves' ophthalmopathy. Donor details come from another sample of the same person, matched by shared clones.

Ten or more counts support this clonotype. As the CDR3 is not closed by the conserved phenylalanine or tryptophan, this likely results from a read error. J is TRBJ1-1 and V is TRBV6-1; D gene unclear. Germline V lookup: CDR1 MNHNS, CDR2 SASEGT. The CDR3 loop spans 13 amino acids. Trimming removed 3 bases at V and 4 bases at J, with 9 bases between. Here the CDR3 DNA reads TGTGCCAGCAGTGACCGGGATGTCACTGAAGCTTTCCTT. It encodes CASSDRDVTEAFL.

At least ten counts were recorded for this clonotype. The chain couples TRBV28 to TRBJ2-7; weak D call: TRBD1 (6 bases). CDR3 size: 15 residues. Trimming left V 5 bases short and J 2 bases short, with 16 bases between. Germline V gene sequence: CDR1 MDHEN, CDR2 SYDVKM. This chain's CDR3 is CASSLGQTPTYEQYF. The CDR3 region has the DNA TGTGCCAGCAGTCTGGGACAAACTCCAACCTACGAGCAGTACTTC. The entire variable domain, with the rest obtained from reference TRBV28 and TRBJ2-7, is as follows: DVKVTQSSRYLVKRTGEKVFLECVQDMDHENMFWYRQDPGLGLRLIYFSYDVKMKEKGDIPEGYSVSREKKERFSLILESASTNQTSMYLCASSLGQTPTYEQYFGPGTRLTVT.

This clonotype was observed many times. The CDR3 sequence is CASSLAGGGETQYF. CDR3 nucleotide sequence: TGTGCCAGCAGTTTGGCAGGGGGCGGGGAGACCCAGTACTTC. This rearrangement joins TRBV7-9 to TRBJ2-5; 8 bases match TRBD1. This CDR3 is 14 amino acids long. V dropped 6 bases and J dropped 5; count of bases not matched to a gene: 8. Germline-derived CDR1 and CDR2 are SEHNR and FQNEAQ (reference sequence).

This clonotype was recorded at least ten times. The rearrangement uses TRBV28 and TRBJ1-2, with a weak D call TRBD1 (6 bases). The germline gives CDR1 MDHEN, CDR2 SYDVKM. CDR3 size: 12 residues. V dropped 6 bases and J dropped 7 bases, with 12 bases sitting between them. The CDR3 DNA reads as TGTGCCAGCAGCGGGGGCCCCCTTGGCTACACCTTC. Protein sequence: CASSGGPLGYTF.

This clonotype was counted ten times or more. This chain links TRBV11-2 with TRBJ2-7; the match to TRBD1 covers 8 bases. With V trimmed by 5 bases and J by 7 bases, 16 bases remained unmatched. Germline-derived CDR1 and CDR2 are SGHAT and FQNNGV. The CDR3 is made up of 16 amino acids. CDR3 sequence: CASSPIPGGRPLEQYF. The CDR3 coding sequence is TGTGCCAGCAGCCCAATCCCAGGGGGCCGACCCTTAGAGCAGTACTTC.

This clonotype was detected ten times or more. The CDR3 reads CASSASRDRNTIYF. As DNA, the CDR3 is TGTGCCAGCAGTGCGTCCCGGGACAGAAACACCATATATTTT. The genes are TRBV6-1 and TRBJ1-3, with TRBD1 as a possible D gene (6 bases). This CDR3 region has 14 residues. V was clipped by 4 bases and J by 5 bases, with 12 bases between them. Germline V gene data show CDR1 as MNHNS and CDR2 as SASEGT.

This clonotype was counted between two and nine times. This chain uses TRBV30 with TRBJ1-2; D is unresolved. The CDR3 covers 12 residues. CDR1 is GTSNPN, CDR2 SVGIG, per germline (reference sequence). V lost 2 bases and J lost 7, with 11 bases in between. The CDR3 region has the DNA TGTGCCTGGAGTTCAACTCCGGGTGGCTACACCTTC. Translation: CAWSSTPGGYTF.

This clonotype has more than one count but fewer than ten. The chain carries TRBV3-1 and TRBJ1-5; D not resolved. CDR3 length: 14 amino acids. Trimming took 1 base from V and 5 from J, leaving 9 bases between them. The germline CDR1 and CDR2 sequences are LGHDT and YNNKEL (reference sequence). CDR3 region: CASSQVVGDQPQHF. As DNA, the CDR3 is TGTGCCAGCAGCCAAGTTGTCGGAGATCAGCCCCAGCATTTT.

This clonotype was found many times. The chain employs TRBV30 and TRBJ1-6; D ambiguous. Trimming shortened V by 0 bases and J by 5 bases, and 11 bases separated the two germline ends. This CDR3 comprises 15 residues. In germline, CDR1 is GTSNPN, CDR2 SVGIG (reference sequence). The CDR3 nucleotides are TGTGCCTGGAGTGTAAACCGGGCCAATAATTCACCCCTCCACTTT. Its protein is CAWSVNRANNSPLHF.

The sample holds a few counts of this clonotype. The chain uses TRBV11-1 and TRBJ2-2; D uncertain. This CDR3 region has 14 residues. The germline CDR1 and CDR2 sequences are SGHAT and FQDESV (reference sequence). V was trimmed by 8 bases and J by 0 bases, leaving 10 bases between them. CDR3: CASHGLPNTGELFF. CDR3 nucleotide sequence: TGTGCCAGCCACGGTCTGCCGAACACCGGGGAGCTGTTTTTT.

In this sample, this clonotype turned up many times. In DNA, the CDR3 is TGCAGTGCTCGATCTACAGGTTACACTGAAGCTTTCTTT. This sequence encodes CSARSTGYTEAFF. The V and J genes are TRBV20-1 and TRBJ1-1; tentatively, D is TRBD1 (5 bases). Germline lookup yields CDR1 DFQATT and CDR2 SNEGSKA (reference sequence). CDR3 length: 13 amino acids. V lost 5 bases to trimming and J lost 3 bases, with 13 bases between them.

This clonotype was seen repeatedly, ten times or more. J is TRBJ2-5 and V is TRBV5-1; possibly TRBD1 for D (5 bases). The CDR3 runs to 16 residues. CDR1 is SGHRS and CDR2 is YFSETQ in the germline V gene. The V end was cut by 3 bases, the J end by 2 bases, with 17 bases between. The CDR3 DNA sequence: TGCGCCAGCAGCTGGGGCCCCGCAAGACGTCAAGAGACCCAGTACTTC. Translating gives CASSWGPARRQETQYF. Full variable domain (missing parts from reference TRBV5-1 and TRBJ2-5): KAGVTQTPRYLIKTRGQQVTLSCSPISGHRSVSWYQQTPGQGLQFLFEYFSETQRNKGNFPGRFSGRQFSNSRSEMNVSTLELGDSALYLCASSWGPARRQETQYFGPGTRLLVL.

Many counts were recorded for this clonotype. V is TRBV9 and J is TRBJ1-1; D gene unclear. Trimming took off 6 bases at V and 1 base at J, with 7 bases between the two ends. The CDR3 is 12 residues long. The V gene's germline CDR1 is SGDLS and CDR2 YYNGEE. The CDR3 DNA reads as TGTGCCAGCAAAGGTGGGAACACTGAAGCTTTCTTT. This codes for CASKGGNTEAFF.

The sample holds many counts of this clonotype. CDR3 DNA sequence: TGTGCCAGCAGCGAAAGCGGGGGCGCTTACGAGCAGTACTTC. This translates into CASSESGGAYEQYF. The rearrangement uses TRBV12-3 or TRBV12-4 and TRBJ2-7; 8 bases are a match to TRBD2. This CDR3 spans 14 amino acids. With 6 bases clipped from V and 4 bases from J, the junction kept 8 bases outside the gene matches.

This clonotype was counted ten times or more. The chain is built from TRBV6-5 and TRBJ1-5; 8 nucleotides line up with TRBD1. CDR3 length: 13 residues. Germline V gene lookup returns CDR1 MNHEY and CDR2 SVGAGI. The V gene end was trimmed by 11 bases and the J gene end by 4 bases; junction bases not matched to a gene: 7. CDR3 region: CAGGQGENQPQHF. In DNA form, the CDR3 reads TGTGCCGGCGGACAGGGAGAGAATCAGCCCCAGCATTTT.

This clonotype occurred once. This chain uses TRBV5-1 with TRBJ2-7; D could derive from TRBD1 or TRBD2 (5 bases each). The V end was cut by 4 bases, the J end by 2 bases, with 19 bases between. In germline, CDR1 is SGHRS, CDR2 YFSETQ. The CDR3 is made up of 16 amino acids. CDR3 protein: CASSKGLGTSPYEQYF. As DNA, the CDR3 is TGCGCCAGCAGCAAGGGGCTCGGGACGTCGCCCTACGAGCAGTACTTC.

The V call is TRBV6-1, the J call TRBJ1-6; D is unresolved. This CDR3 spans 15 amino acids. Germline loops: CDR1 MNHNS, CDR2 SASEGT. Trimming stripped 3 bases from V and 7 bases from J, with 13 bases between. CDR3 DNA: TGTGCCAGCAGTGATGTAGTGGCCGGGAATTCACCCCTCCACTTT. It is translated as CASSDVVAGNSPLHF.

As regards this clonotype: The junction does not match germline at one end; this may be a read error. The chain couples TRBV24-1 to TRBJ2-2, with D perhaps given as TRBD1 or TRBD2 (5 bases each). This CDR3 region has 15 residues. CDR1 and CDR2 (germline): KGHDR, SFDVKD. CDR3 protein: CATSDFQGPTGELLF. CDR3 sequence (DNA): TGTGCCACCAGTGATTTTCAGGGTCCGACCGGGGAGCTGTTGTTT.

This clonotype showed up many times. J is TRBJ2-5 and V is TRBV6-1; D is uncertain. V lost 6 bases to trimming and J lost 1 base, with 9 bases between them. Per germline, CDR1 MNHNS and CDR2 SASEGT. The CDR3 spans 13 residues. The chain's CDR3 is CASRRPGQETQYF. DNA of the CDR3: TGTGCCAGCAGACGACCCGGCCAAGAGACCCAGTACTTC.

This clonotype appeared many times. V usage is TRBV6-1 and J usage is TRBJ2-7; 7 nucleotides align to TRBD1. The CDR3 totals 14 residues. Trimming took 6 bases from V and 4 from J; bases not matched to a gene: 9. Germline V gene lookup returns CDR1 MNHNS and CDR2 SASEGT. The CDR3 loop is CASSQDRVPYEQYF. Here the CDR3 DNA reads TGTGCCAGCAGCCAAGACAGGGTCCCATACGAGCAGTACTTC.

This clonotype was found many times. The chain links TRBV9 to TRBJ1-1; D gene uncertain. The ends were cut back, 3 bases at V and 1 base at J, with 16 bases in the middle. Germline V lookup: CDR1 SGDLS, CDR2 YYNGEE. The CDR3 runs to 16 residues. This chain's CDR3 is CASSDAMKTGNTEAFF. The CDR3 bases are TGTGCCAGCAGCGACGCCATGAAAACCGGGAACACTGAAGCTTTCTTT.

Ten or more counts support this clonotype. The chain joins TRBV5-1 to TRBJ1-6; D might be TRBD1 (5 bases). Germline CDR1 is SGHRS and CDR2 is YFSETQ. Deletions cut 4 bases from V and 0 bases from J, with 11 bases between. The CDR3 is 16 amino acids. CDR3 DNA sequence: TGCGCCAGCAGCGGGGACGTAAGCTCCTATAATTCACCCCTCCACTTT. Translation: CASSGDVSSYNSPLHF.

This rearrangement joins TRBV15 to TRBJ1-2; no clear D gene. Trimming pared 0 bases from V and 4 bases from J, leaving 3 bases between. The CDR3 extends over 12 amino acids. The V gene's germline CDR1 is LNHNV and CDR2 YYDKDF (reference sequence). CDR3 sequence reads: CATSRDAYGYTF. DNA for the CDR3: TGTGCCACCAGCAGAGATGCCTATGGCTACACCTTC.

This clonotype has at least ten counts. The chain joins TRBV29-1 to TRBJ1-1; D is ambiguous. This CDR3 has 12 residues. Trimming took 7 bases from V and 1 from J, leaving 10 bases between them. From germline, CDR1 is SQVTM and CDR2 ANQGSEA. CDR3 protein: CSGSGRNTEAFF. CDR3 DNA sequence: TGCAGCGGCAGCGGACGGAACACTGAAGCTTTCTTT.

At least ten counts were recorded for this clonotype. This rearrangement joins TRBV13 to TRBJ1-1; D gene unclear. The germline V gene encodes CDR1 PRHDT and CDR2 FYEKMQ (reference sequence). This CDR3 has 14 amino acids. V lost 5 bases and J lost 0, with 10 bases in between. CDR3 coding DNA: TGTGCCAGCAGCCCATCAGGACTGAACACTGAAGCTTTCTTT. As protein: CASSPSGLNTEAFF.

V gene TRBV3-1 combines with J gene TRBJ2-5; D is perhaps TRBD2 (6 bases). Germline V gene lookup returns CDR1 LGHDT and CDR2 YNNKEL (reference sequence). The CDR3 sequence is 15 residues long. V was trimmed by 4 bases and J by 1 base, leaving 13 bases between them. The DNA for the CDR3 is TGTGCCAGCAGCCCCGGGGGTGGAGTCCAAGAGACCCAGTACTTC. It translates to CASSPGGGVQETQYF.

This clonotype was recorded a few times. The chain combines TRBV7-9 with TRBJ2-7; maybe TRBD1 (5 bases). The CDR3 sequence is 14 residues long. Germline-derived CDR1 and CDR2 are SEHNR and FQNEAQ (reference sequence). The V and J ends lost 0 bases and 5 bases respectively, with 11 bases between them. CDR3 protein: CASSLAREINEQYF. CDR3 sequence (DNA): TGTGCCAGCAGCTTAGCCAGGGAAATTAACGAGCAGTACTTC.